Here is one T cell receptor beta chain with its context. Clones were read by immunoSEQ multiplex PCR, and TCRdb kept only the in-frame ones, dropping some. The sample lists about 80,000 clones, around 88% occurring once. The data derive from a study of blood T cell repertoires in COVID-19. The length of the CDR3 is 16 residues. V lost 0 bases to trimming and J lost 3 bases, with 16 bases between them. Germline CDR1 SGDLS, CDR2 YYNGEE. V usage is TRBV9 and J usage is TRBJ2-7; maybe TRBD1 (6 bases). Sequenced: peripheral blood. The TCR sequence derives from a woman older than 75 with acute or convalescent COVID-19. This chain's CDR3 is CASSVGDRQDGYEQYF. CDR3 DNA: TGTGCCAGCAGCGTAGGTGACAGACAGGATGGCTACGAGCAGTACTTC.